The clone carrying this TCR beta chain occurred a few times. Its antigen is not identified. Making use of molecular barcodes, quantitative 5'-RACE generated TCR beta libraries. From the 5' RACE reads, TCRdb called clonotypes with MiXCR, one entry per CDR3 protein. The sample lists fewer than 250,000 distinct CDR3 sequences; around 24% were seen once. This specimen comes from a study of CD8 T cells in ankylosing spondylitis. Whole-study findings and limits: Earlier work had already found some motif variants in reactive arthritis synovial fluid and blood. About 8 highly homologous variants made up a TCR beta motif that seemed to typify ankylosing spondylitis blood.

Germline V gene data show CDR1 as DFQATT and CDR2 as SNEGSKA (reference sequence). The CDR3 totals 15 residues. V shed 1 base, J shed 4 bases, and the junction held 9 bases outside the gene matches. The sample was blood, either unsorted or a sorted T cell fraction (not recorded which). The chain carries TRBV20-1 and TRBJ1-2; TRBD1 matches 7 bases. The receptor's source is a male donor with ankylosing spondylitis or in good health (not recorded which). Here the CDR3 reads CSARATTGSSYGYTF. For the CDR3, the DNA is TGCAGTGCTAGAGCCACGACAGGGAGCTCCTATGGCTACACCTTC.